This T cell receptor beta chain was profiled in a study of blood T cell repertoires in COVID-19. Study-wide background: The United States, Italy and Spain supplied acute and convalescent COVID-19 samples. T cells, B-cell-depleted T cells, or PBMCs supplied cDNA or gDNA.

V shed 0 bases, J shed 0 bases, and the junction held 5 bases outside the gene matches. CDR1 is LGHDT and CDR2 is YNNKEL in the germline V gene (reference sequence). This CDR3 contains 17 residues. The table came from immunoSEQ multiplex PCR; TCRdb's copy has only in-frame clones and leaves some out. The repertoire holds about 89,000 clones, with more than 65% as singletons. Seattle patients were enrolled while actively infected and followed longitudinally. V gene TRBV3-1 (or the pseudogene TRBV3-2) combines with J gene TRBJ2-1; 7 bases line up with TRBD2. Material: peripheral blood. The sequence derives from a man between 70 and 80 years old with COVID-19, enrolled during active disease. The CDR3 nucleotides are TGTGCCAGCAGCCAAGATCCCGGCGGGAGCTCCTACAATGAGCAGTTCTTC. It yields the protein CASSQDPGGSSYNEQFF.